The clone carrying this TCR beta chain was counted between two and nine times. Its antigen is as yet unknown. The sample comes from a study of CD8 T cells in ankylosing spondylitis. Findings and limits, study-wide: Within ankylosing spondylitis blood, a TCR beta motif made up of seven or eight highly homologous variants appeared to be characteristic. Disease-linked clones proved CD8+ and comparatively uncommon in peripheral blood.

This CDR3 has 15 amino acids. Germline assignment: CDR1 MNHEY and CDR2 SMNVEV (reference sequence). V lost 6 bases, J lost 6 bases, and 13 bases stayed unmatched. TCRdb used MiXCR to reprocess the 5' RACE reads, holding one entry per CDR3 protein. Of under 450,000 distinct CDR3 sequences listed, approximately 22% were seen once; the top ten hold around 14%. The chain recombines TRBV27 with TRBJ2-7; 8 bases align to TRBD2. The source material was blood, either unsorted or a sorted T cell fraction (not recorded which). The sequence was collected from a male donor with ankylosing spondylitis or in good health (not recorded which). The CDR3 loop is CASSSTGGGGREQYF. The CDR3 DNA sequence: TGTGCCAGCAGCTCAACCGGGGGGGGAGGACGCGAGCAGTACTTC.